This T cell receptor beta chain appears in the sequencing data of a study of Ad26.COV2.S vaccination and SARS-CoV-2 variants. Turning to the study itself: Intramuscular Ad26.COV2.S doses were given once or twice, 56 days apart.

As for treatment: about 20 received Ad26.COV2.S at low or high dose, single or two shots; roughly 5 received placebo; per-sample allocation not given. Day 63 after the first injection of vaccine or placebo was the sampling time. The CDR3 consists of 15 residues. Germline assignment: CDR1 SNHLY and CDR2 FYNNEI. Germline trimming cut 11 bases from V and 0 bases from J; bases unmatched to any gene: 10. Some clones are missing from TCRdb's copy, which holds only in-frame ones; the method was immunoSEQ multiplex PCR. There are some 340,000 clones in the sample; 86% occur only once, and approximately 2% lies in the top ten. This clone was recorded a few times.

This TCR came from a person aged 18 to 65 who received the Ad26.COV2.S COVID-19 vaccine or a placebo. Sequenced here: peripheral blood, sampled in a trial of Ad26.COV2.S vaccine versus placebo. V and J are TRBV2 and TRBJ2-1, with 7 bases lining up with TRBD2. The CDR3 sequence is CASQREGGSYNEQFF. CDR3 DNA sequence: TGTGCCTCTCAAAGGGAGGGCGGCTCCTACAATGAGCAGTTCTTC.